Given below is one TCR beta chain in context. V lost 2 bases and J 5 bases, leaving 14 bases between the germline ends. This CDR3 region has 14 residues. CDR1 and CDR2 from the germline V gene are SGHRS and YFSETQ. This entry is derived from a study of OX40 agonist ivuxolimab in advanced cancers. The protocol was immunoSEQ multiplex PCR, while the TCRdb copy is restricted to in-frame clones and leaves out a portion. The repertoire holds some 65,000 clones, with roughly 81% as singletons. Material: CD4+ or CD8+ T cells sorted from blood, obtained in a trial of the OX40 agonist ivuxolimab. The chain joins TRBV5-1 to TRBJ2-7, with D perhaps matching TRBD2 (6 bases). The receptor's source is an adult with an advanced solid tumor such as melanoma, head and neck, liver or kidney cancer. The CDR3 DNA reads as TGCGCCAGCAGCTTCGGGACTTCGTGGGACGAGCAGTACTTC. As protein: CASSFGTSWDEQYF.